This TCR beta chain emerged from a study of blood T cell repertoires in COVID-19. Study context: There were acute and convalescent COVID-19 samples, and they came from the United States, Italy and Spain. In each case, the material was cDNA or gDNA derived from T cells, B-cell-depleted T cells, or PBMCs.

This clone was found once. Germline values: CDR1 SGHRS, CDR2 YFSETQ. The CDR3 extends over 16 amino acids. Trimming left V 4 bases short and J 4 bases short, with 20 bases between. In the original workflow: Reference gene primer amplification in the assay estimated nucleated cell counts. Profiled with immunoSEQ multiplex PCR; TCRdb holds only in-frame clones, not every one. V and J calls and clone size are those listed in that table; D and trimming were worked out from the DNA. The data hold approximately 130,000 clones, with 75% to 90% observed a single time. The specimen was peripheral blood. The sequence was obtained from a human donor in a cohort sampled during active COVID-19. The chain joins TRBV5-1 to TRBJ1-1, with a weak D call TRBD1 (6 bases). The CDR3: CASSQGPTGRGTEAFF. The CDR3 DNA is TGCGCCAGCAGCCAAGGACCCACAGGGAGGGGCACTGAAGCTTTCTTT.